Below, 30 T cell receptor beta chains from the same sample are listed, as sequenced in a study of a mutant IDH1 vaccine in newly diagnosed glioma. Method: immunoSEQ multiplex PCR; TCRdb's copy keeps in-frame clones and lacks some. The repertoire holds around 120,000 clones, with 80% as singletons. Time point described: week 11, during vaccination. A 20-mer mutant IDH1 peptide at 300 ug was injected subcutaneously with topical imiquimod. For these TCRs, the target antigens are not known. Sequenced material: PBMCs, taken from a glioma patient whose treatment included an IDH1 peptide vaccine. The receptors were gathered from a man between 40 and 49 years old with glioma.

This clone was seen more than once but under ten times. The rearrangement joins TRBV5-4 to TRBJ2-7; D unresolved. V was pared by 0 bases and J by 0 bases, with 10 bases between. The CDR3 is made up of 15 amino acids. Germline lookup yields CDR1 SGHNT and CDR2 YYREEE (reference sequence). CDR3 coding DNA: TGTGCCAGCAGCTTGGGGAACGGGCCCTCCTACGAGCAGTACTTC. Amino acids: CASSLGNGPSYEQYF.

V and J are TRBV4-3 and TRBJ2-2, with 11 bases fitting TRBD2. V lost 0 bases and J lost 2; bases outside the gene matches: 11. Germline CDR1 and CDR2: LGHNA and YSLEER. CDR3 length equals 20 residues. The CDR3 loop reads CASSQDLPLAGGLNTGELFF. As DNA, the CDR3 is TGCGCCAGCAGCCAAGATCTCCCTCTAGCGGGGGGACTTAACACCGGGGAGCTGTTTTTT.

This clone has just one count. The J gene is TRBJ1-6, the V gene TRBV14, with a weak D call TRBD1 (5 bases). Germline CDR1 reads SGHDN; CDR2 reads FVKESK. The CDR3 consists of 14 residues. V was pared by 5 bases and J by 8 bases, with 13 bases between. CDR3 DNA: TGTGCCAGCAGCAATAGGGGCAAGGATTCACCCCTCCACTTT. Translating it yields CASSNRGKDSPLHF.

This chain joins TRBV11-2 and TRBJ2-7; 9 bases line up with TRBD1. Germline loops: CDR1 SGHAT, CDR2 FQNNGV. This CDR3 contains 15 residues. V lost 1 base and J lost 2; bases outside the gene matches: 3. CDR3 protein: CASSLGDRDAYEQYF. The CDR3 DNA sequence: TGTGCCAGCAGCTTAGGGGACAGGGATGCCTACGAGCAGTACTTC.

The chain couples TRBV10-3 to TRBJ2-1, with D unclear. The germline V gene has CDR1 ENHRY and CDR2 SYGVKD. V shed 6 bases and J shed 6 bases, with 6 bases lying between them. The CDR3 length is 11 residues. The CDR3 region has the DNA TGTGCCATCAGGGTGGGCAATGAGCAGTTCTTC. Its protein is CAIRVGNEQFF.

The V and J genes are TRBV2 and TRBJ2-1, with 8 nucleotides matching TRBD2. Unmatched junction bases numbered 7, after V lost 7 bases and J lost 8 bases. The germline gives CDR1 SNHLY, CDR2 FYNNEI. The CDR3 totals 13 residues. Here the CDR3 DNA reads TGTGCCAGCATCCGGACTAGCCGGGATGAGCAGTTCTTC. Protein: CASIRTSRDEQFF. Looking up the rest from reference TRBV2 and TRBJ2-1 gives the full variable domain: EPEVTQTPSHQVTQMGQEVILRCVPISNHLYFYWYRQILGQKVEFLVSFYNNEISEKSEIFDDQFSVERPDGSNFTLKIRSTKLEDSAMYFCASIRTSRDEQFFGPGTRLTVL.

The count of this clone is one. The J gene is TRBJ1-1, the V gene TRBV6-6; possibly TRBD1 for D (5 bases). V lost 8 bases, J lost 1 base, and 8 bases lay in between. CDR3 length equals 12 residues. Germline CDR1 reads MNHNY; CDR2 reads SVGAGI (reference sequence). CDR3 nucleotides: TGTGCCAGCCTCACAGGGAACACTGAAGCTTTCTTT. Amino acids: CASLTGNTEAFF.

The V and J genes are TRBV27 and TRBJ2-1; D is unclear. V was clipped by 2 bases and J by 2 bases, with 4 bases between them. The CDR3 loop spans 13 amino acids. Per germline, CDR1 MNHEY and CDR2 SMNVEV (reference sequence). Here the CDR3 DNA reads TGTGCCAGCAGTTTAGCGACCTACAATGAGCAGTTCTTC. Encoded protein: CASSLATYNEQFF.

The gene calls are TRBV6-1 and TRBJ2-3, with 7 bases identical to TRBD1. CDR3 length: 14 residues. The germline CDR1 and CDR2 sequences are MNHNS and SASEGT. The trim removed 2 bases at V and 4 bases at J, leaving 3 bases unmatched. The chain's CDR3 is CASSEQGESDTQYF. The CDR3 region has the DNA TGTGCCAGCAGTGAACAGGGGGAATCAGATACGCAGTATTTT.

This clone was seen only once. The chain employs TRBV5-6 and TRBJ2-7, with 7 bases matching TRBD1. Germline values: CDR1 SGHDT, CDR2 YYEEEE. This CDR3 has 14 residues. V gave up 6 bases and J gave up 1 base; unmatched junction bases: 7. CDR3 amino acids: CASTWTGSSYEQYF. In DNA, the CDR3 is TGTGCCAGCACCTGGACAGGATCATCCTACGAGCAGTACTTC.

Written as DNA, the CDR3 is TGCGCCAGCAGCCAACCAGTCCCCTCCGGGGTAAGGGATACGCAGTATTTT. Translating gives CASSQPVPSGVRDTQYF. The chain employs TRBV4-1 and TRBJ2-3, with D perhaps TRBD2 (5 bases). The CDR3 is made up of 17 amino acids. Germline loops: CDR1 MGHRA, CDR2 YSYEKL. Trimming stripped 2 bases from V and 6 bases from J, with 21 bases between.

The V gene is TRBV29-1, the J gene TRBJ1-1; no firm D call. The CDR3 loop spans 13 amino acids. Per germline, CDR1 SQVTM and CDR2 ANQGSEA. With 0 bases removed from V and 1 base from J, the gap between germline ends came to 6 bases. The DNA for the CDR3 is TGCAGCGTTGAAGAAAGACAGAACACTGAAGCTTTCTTT. Protein: CSVEERQNTEAFF. The full variable domain, with the rest looked up from reference TRBV29-1 and TRBJ1-1, is SAVISQKPSRDICQRGTSLTIQCQVDSQVTMMFWYRQQPGQSLTLIATANQGSEATYESGFVIDKFPISRPNLTFSTLTVSNMSPEDSSIYLCSVEERQNTEAFFGQGTRLTVV.

The table lists this clone with a count of one. V gene TRBV2 combines with J gene TRBJ2-2, with D possibly being TRBD1 (5 bases). Per germline, CDR1 SNHLY and CDR2 FYNNEI. Between the trimmed V and J ends, which lost 6 bases and 6 bases, there was a span of 20 bases. CDR3 size: 16 residues. The CDR3 loop is CASRKGSGSVPGELFF. CDR3 coding DNA: TGTGCCAGCAGAAAAGGGTCAGGGTCGGTCCCCGGGGAGCTGTTTTTT.

The chain couples TRBV10-3 to TRBJ2-1; tentative D call: TRBD2 (7 bases). The CDR3 totals 15 residues. V dropped 4 bases and J dropped 8 bases, with 18 bases sitting between them. Germline V gives CDR1 ENHRY, CDR2 SYGVKD. As DNA, the CDR3 is TGTGCCATCAGTGGTATAGGTGGGGGGGCGGATGAGCAGTTCTTC. As protein: CAISGIGGGADEQFF.

The chain recombines TRBV6-6 with TRBJ2-2; 8 nucleotides line up with TRBD1. Trimming removed 6 bases from V and 7 bases from J; junction bases left unmatched: 7. The length of the CDR3 is 14 residues. The germline V gene has CDR1 MNHNY and CDR2 SVGAGI (reference sequence). In DNA form, the CDR3 reads TGTGCCAGCAGAGGACAGGGAAAGGTCGGGGAGCTGTTTTTT. Its translation is CASRGQGKVGELFF.

V and J are TRBV7-9 and TRBJ2-5; a weak D match, TRBD1 (6 bases). The V gene's germline CDR1 is SEHNR and CDR2 FQNEAQ (reference sequence). V was trimmed by 3 bases and J by 9 bases, leaving 17 bases between them. This CDR3 comprises 14 residues. The CDR3 coding sequence is TGTGCCAGCAGCTTCCTACAGGGATCAGTGTCCCAGTACTTC. Its translation: CASSFLQGSVSQYF.

The rearrangement uses TRBV9 and TRBJ1-2, with TRBD1 as a possible D gene (6 bases). This CDR3 has 12 amino acids. Germline CDR1 is SGDLS and CDR2 is YYNGEE. Deletions cut 7 bases from V and 2 bases from J, with 9 bases between. The CDR3 DNA reads as TGTGCCAGCGGCGACAGGAACTATGGCTACACCTTC. Its translation is CASGDRNYGYTF.

This clone was picked up a small number of times. The CDR3 DNA follows: TGTGCCAGTAGTATGTTCAGGGACCCTGAAGCTTTCTTT. Amino acid sequence: CASSMFRDPEAFF. The chain couples TRBV19 to TRBJ1-1, with a possible D match to TRBD1 (5 bases). V was pared by 3 bases and J by 6 bases, with 11 bases between. CDR3 length equals 13 residues. Looked up from germline, CDR1 is LNHDA and CDR2 is SQIVND (reference sequence).

The genes are TRBV5-8 and TRBJ1-4; D call uncertain. Germline CDR1 and CDR2: SGHTS and YDEGEE. Trimming stripped 1 base from V and 0 bases from J, with 10 bases between. This CDR3 contains 16 residues. The CDR3 loop reads CASSLISTATNEKLFF. The CDR3 nucleotides are TGTGCCAGCAGCTTGATTTCTACGGCAACTAATGAAAAACTGTTTTTT. The variable domain in full, completed from reference TRBV5-8 and TRBJ1-4, reads EAGVTQSPTHLIKTRGQQATLRCSPISGHTSVYWYQQALGLGLQFLLWYDEGEERNRGNFPPRFSGRQFPNYSSELNVNALELEDSALYLCASSLISTATNEKLFFGSGTQLSVL.

V usage is TRBV14 and J usage is TRBJ2-1; 9 nucleotides agree with TRBD2. The junction had 14 bases not matched to a gene; V was cut back by 8 bases and J by 0 bases. The CDR3 is 18 residues long. Germline V CDR1 and CDR2: SGHDN, FVKESK. This CDR3 is CASDPGLAGPSSYNEQFF. CDR3 sequence (DNA): TGTGCCAGCGATCCGGGACTAGCAGGCCCAAGCTCCTACAATGAGCAGTTCTTC.

The rearrangement links TRBV19 to TRBJ2-1; D unresolved. The V gene's germline CDR1 is LNHDA and CDR2 SQIVND (reference sequence). Trimming pared 3 bases from V and 3 bases from J, leaving 12 bases between. CDR3 length: 15 amino acids. The CDR3 bases are TGTGCCAGTAGTATCCCCACACTTCTCTACAATGAGCAGTTCTTC. It specifies CASSIPTLLYNEQFF.

The chain has TRBV4-1 and TRBJ2-7; no definite D call. V was shortened by 0 bases and J by 6 bases, with 12 bases between the two germline ends. Germline CDR1 and CDR2: MGHRA and YSYEKL. This CDR3 has 14 amino acids. The CDR3 coding sequence is TGCGCCAGCAGCCAAGATGGTGCAGGTGGCGAGCAGTACTTC. Translated, it gives CASSQDGAGGEQYF.

In nucleotides, the CDR3 is TGCGCCAGCAGCCAAGGAGCCAGGGGGCCCAGCACAGATACGCAGTATTTT. Protein: CASSQGARGPSTDTQYF. V usage is TRBV4-3 and J usage is TRBJ2-3, with TRBD1 identical over 8 bases. Trimming removed 1 base from V and 0 bases from J; junction bases left unmatched: 6. Germline V gene sequence: CDR1 LGHNA, CDR2 YSLEER. The CDR3 is made up of 17 amino acids.

CDR3 region: CASTSLGVSYEQYF. CDR3 nucleotide sequence: TGTGCCAGCACCTCCCTGGGGGTCTCCTACGAGCAGTACTTC. The rearrangement uses TRBV5-6 and TRBJ2-7; D could derive from TRBD1 or TRBD2 (5 bases each). V was pared by 6 bases and J by 0 bases, with 13 bases between. The CDR3 covers 14 residues. Germline V gene data show CDR1 as SGHDT and CDR2 as YYEEEE.

The rearrangement joins TRBV7-8 to TRBJ1-4, with D possibly being TRBD1 (5 bases). V shed 3 bases and J shed 8 bases, with 16 bases lying between them. Per the germline V gene, CDR1 is SGHVS and CDR2 is FQNEAQ. The CDR3 extends over 15 amino acids. The CDR3: CASSFSAGAPEKLFF. As DNA, the CDR3 is TGTGCCAGCAGCTTCTCAGCCGGGGCACCGGAAAAACTGTTTTTT.

This chain connects TRBV27 to TRBJ2-7; 9 bases line up with TRBD2. CDR1 and CDR2 from the germline V gene are MNHEY and SMNVEV (reference sequence). The ends lost 2 bases at V and 4 bases at J; junction bases unmatched: 9. There are 16 residues in the CDR3. CDR3 coding DNA: TGTGCCAGCAGTTTAGGCGCGGGAGGGGGGGCTTACGAGCAGTACTTC. Translation: CASSLGAGGGAYEQYF.

The chain joins TRBV2 to TRBJ1-2; D is possibly TRBD1 (6 bases). The CDR3 is 16 amino acids. The V and J ends lost 8 bases and 9 bases respectively, with 28 bases between them. Germline CDR1 and CDR2: SNHLY and FYNNEI. The DNA of the CDR3 is TGTGCCAGCCAAGAGGGGGGATTCGGATGGGTGTATAGCTACACCTTC. It specifies CASQEGGFGWVYSYTF.

This CDR3 reads CASSLRQPNQPQHF. CDR3 nucleotide sequence: TGTGCCAGCAGCCTAAGACAGCCCAATCAGCCCCAGCATTTT. The chain joins TRBV5-5 to TRBJ1-5; D is possibly TRBD1 (5 bases). In germline, CDR1 is SGHKS, CDR2 YYEKEE (reference sequence). Deletions cut 4 bases from V and 3 bases from J, with 11 bases between. The CDR3 is 14 residues long.

Only one count was recorded for this clone. The rearrangement joins TRBV25-1 to TRBJ2-5, with TRBD1 matching over 7 bases. The CDR3 runs to 17 residues. The V gene's germline CDR1 is MGHDK and CDR2 SYGVNS. With 0 bases clipped from V and 5 bases from J, the junction kept 12 bases outside the gene matches. CDR3 region: CASSEYGVQGFGETQYF. The DNA of the CDR3 is TGTGCCAGCAGTGAATACGGGGTACAGGGGTTTGGGGAGACCCAGTACTTC.

The V call is TRBV27, the J call TRBJ2-7; D gene ambiguous. V gave up 3 bases and J gave up 4 bases, with 16 bases separating them. Germline V lookup: CDR1 MNHEY, CDR2 SMNVEV (reference sequence). The CDR3 runs to 15 residues. CDR3 region: CASSFTSLNLYEQYF. In nucleotides, the CDR3 is TGTGCCAGCAGTTTTACTTCCTTAAACTTATACGAGCAGTACTTC.